What follows describes a single TCR beta chain. Its antigen remains unknown. The data stem from a study of vaccination and CD4 T cells after COVID-19. Treatment given: approximately nine-day PBMC culture with coronavirus spike peptide pools or control peptides (ViraFEST assay). The study sequenced cultured CD4+ T cell DNA using the Oncomine TCR Beta short-read assay. TCRdb recomputed calls from the PCR reads with MiXCR, one row per CDR3 protein. Among tens of thousands of distinct CDR3 sequences listed, 60% to 75% were seen once. V shed 4 bases and J shed 6 bases, with 16 bases lying between them. The CDR3 length is 15 residues. Per the germline V gene, CDR1 is SGHDT and CDR2 is YYEEEE.

The chain couples TRBV5-6 to TRBJ2-2; a weak D match, TRBD1 (6 bases). The clonotype comes from a human donor who had recovered from COVID-19. The sequencing sample was made of CD4+ T cells from blood, cultured in vitro. The CDR3 DNA is TGTGCCAGCAGCCGTTCAGGGGTCCCCGCCGGGGAGCTGTTTTTT. Translating it yields CASSRSGVPAGELFF.